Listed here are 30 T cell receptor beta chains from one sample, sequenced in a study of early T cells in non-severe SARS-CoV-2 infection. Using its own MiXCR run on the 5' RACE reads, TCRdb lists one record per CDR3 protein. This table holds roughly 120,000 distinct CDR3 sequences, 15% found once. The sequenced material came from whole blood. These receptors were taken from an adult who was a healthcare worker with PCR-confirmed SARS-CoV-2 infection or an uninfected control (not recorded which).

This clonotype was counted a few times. The CDR3 DNA reads TGTGCCACGGGACAGGGAAATTCACCCCTCCACTTT. Its protein is CATGQGNSPLHF. The V gene is TRBV19, the J gene TRBJ1-6; 9 bases fit TRBD1. CDR1 LNHDA and CDR2 SQIVND come from the germline V gene (reference sequence). V shed 10 bases and J 7 bases; nucleotides not matched to a gene: 2. The CDR3 runs to 12 residues. Drawing the rest from reference TRBV19 and TRBJ1-6, the complete variable domain is DGGITQSPKYLFRKEGQNVTLSCEQNLNHDAMYWYRQDPGQGLRLIYYSQIVNDFQKGDIAEGYSVSREKKESFPLTVTSAQKNPTAFYLCATGQGNSPLHFGNGTRLTVT.

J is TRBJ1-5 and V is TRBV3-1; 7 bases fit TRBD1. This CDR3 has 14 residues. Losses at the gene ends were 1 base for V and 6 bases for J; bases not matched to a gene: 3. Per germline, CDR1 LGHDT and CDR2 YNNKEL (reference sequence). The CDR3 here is CASSQARGSQPQHF. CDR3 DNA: TGTGCCAGCAGCCAAGCCAGGGGGAGTCAGCCCCAGCATTTT.

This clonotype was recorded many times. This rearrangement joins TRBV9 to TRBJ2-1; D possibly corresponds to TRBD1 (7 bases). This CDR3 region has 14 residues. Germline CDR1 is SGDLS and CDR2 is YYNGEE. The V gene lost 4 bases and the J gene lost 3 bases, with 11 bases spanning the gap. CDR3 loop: CASSTRGDYNEQFF. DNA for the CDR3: TGTGCCAGCAGCACCAGGGGGGACTACAATGAGCAGTTCTTC.

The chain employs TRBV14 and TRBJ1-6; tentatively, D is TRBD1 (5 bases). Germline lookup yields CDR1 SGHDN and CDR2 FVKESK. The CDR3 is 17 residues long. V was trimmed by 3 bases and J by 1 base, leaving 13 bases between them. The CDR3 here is CASSHRQGASYNSPLHF. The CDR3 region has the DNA TGTGCCAGCAGCCATCGGCAGGGAGCTTCCTATAATTCACCCCTCCACTTT.

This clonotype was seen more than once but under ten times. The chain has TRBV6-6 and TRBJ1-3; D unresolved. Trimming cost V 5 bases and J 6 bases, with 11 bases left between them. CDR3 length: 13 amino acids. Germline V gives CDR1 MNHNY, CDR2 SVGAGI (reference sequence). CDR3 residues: CASSGTAENTIYF. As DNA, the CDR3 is TGTGCCAGCAGTGGCACGGCAGAAAACACCATATATTTT.

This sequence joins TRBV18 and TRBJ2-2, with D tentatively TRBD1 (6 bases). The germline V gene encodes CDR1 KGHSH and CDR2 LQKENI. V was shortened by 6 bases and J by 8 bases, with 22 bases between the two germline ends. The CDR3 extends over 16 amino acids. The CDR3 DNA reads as TGTGCCAGCTCCCTTGTGGACAGTCGGACGGCTGGGGAGCTGTTTTTT. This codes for CASSLVDSRTAGELFF.

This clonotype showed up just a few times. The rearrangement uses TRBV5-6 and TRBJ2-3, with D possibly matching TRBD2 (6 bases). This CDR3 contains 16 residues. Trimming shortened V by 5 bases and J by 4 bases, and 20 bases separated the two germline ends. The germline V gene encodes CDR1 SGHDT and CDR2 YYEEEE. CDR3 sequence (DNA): TGTGCCAGCAGTTTGTCGGGATCGGGGGACGCAGATACGCAGTATTTT. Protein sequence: CASSLSGSGDADTQYF.

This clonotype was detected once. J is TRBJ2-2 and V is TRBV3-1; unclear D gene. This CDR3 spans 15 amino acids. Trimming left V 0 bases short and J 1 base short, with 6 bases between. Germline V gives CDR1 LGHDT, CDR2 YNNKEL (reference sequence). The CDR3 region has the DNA TGTGCCAGCAGCCAAGAGATCTGGAACACCGGGGAGCTGTTTTTT. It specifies CASSQEIWNTGELFF.

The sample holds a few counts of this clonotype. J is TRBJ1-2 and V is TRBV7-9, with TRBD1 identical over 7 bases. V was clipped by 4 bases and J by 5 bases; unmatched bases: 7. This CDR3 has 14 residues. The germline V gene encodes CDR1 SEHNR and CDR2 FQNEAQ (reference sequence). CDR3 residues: CASSSPGQLYGYTF. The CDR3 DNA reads TGTGCCAGCAGCTCCCCGGGACAGTTATATGGCTACACCTTC.

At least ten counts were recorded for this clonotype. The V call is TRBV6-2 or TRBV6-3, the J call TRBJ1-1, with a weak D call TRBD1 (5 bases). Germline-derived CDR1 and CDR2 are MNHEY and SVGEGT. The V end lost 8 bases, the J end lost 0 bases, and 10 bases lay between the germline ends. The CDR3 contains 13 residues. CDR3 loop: CASPTDMNTEAFF. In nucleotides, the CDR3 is TGTGCCAGCCCGACAGACATGAACACTGAAGCTTTCTTT.

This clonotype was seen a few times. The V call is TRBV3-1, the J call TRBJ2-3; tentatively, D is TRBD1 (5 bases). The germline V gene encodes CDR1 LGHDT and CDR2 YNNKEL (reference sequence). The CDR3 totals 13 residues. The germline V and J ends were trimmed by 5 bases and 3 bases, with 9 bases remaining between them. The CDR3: CASSIRGTDTQYF. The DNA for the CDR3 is TGTGCCAGCAGCATAAGGGGAACAGATACGCAGTATTTT.

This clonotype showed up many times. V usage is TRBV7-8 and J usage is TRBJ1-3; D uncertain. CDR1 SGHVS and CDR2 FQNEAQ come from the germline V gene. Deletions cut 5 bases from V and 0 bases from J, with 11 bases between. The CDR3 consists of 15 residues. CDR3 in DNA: TGTGCCAGCAGCGTGGGAGCTAGCTCTGGAAACACCATATATTTT. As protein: CASSVGASSGNTIYF.

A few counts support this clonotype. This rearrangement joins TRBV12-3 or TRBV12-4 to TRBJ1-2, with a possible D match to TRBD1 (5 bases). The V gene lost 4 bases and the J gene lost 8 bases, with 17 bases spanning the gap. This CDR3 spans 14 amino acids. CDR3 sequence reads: CASSSQSQGYGYTF. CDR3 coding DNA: TGTGCCAGCAGTTCCCAATCGCAGGGATACGGCTACACCTTC.

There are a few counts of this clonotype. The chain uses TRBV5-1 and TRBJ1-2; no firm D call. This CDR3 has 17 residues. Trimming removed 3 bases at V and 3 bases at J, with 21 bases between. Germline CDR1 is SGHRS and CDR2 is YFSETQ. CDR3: CASSSTSSGPSDYGYTF. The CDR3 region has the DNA TGCGCCAGCAGCTCAACATCGTCTGGACCCTCGGACTATGGCTACACCTTC.

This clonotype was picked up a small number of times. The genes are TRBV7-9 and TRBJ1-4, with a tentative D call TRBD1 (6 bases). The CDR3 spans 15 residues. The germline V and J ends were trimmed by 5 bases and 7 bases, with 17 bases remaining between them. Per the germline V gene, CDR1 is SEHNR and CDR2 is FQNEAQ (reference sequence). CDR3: CASSLPEGVREKLFF. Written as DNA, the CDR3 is TGTGCCAGCAGCCTCCCCGAGGGGGTTCGTGAAAAACTGTTTTTT.

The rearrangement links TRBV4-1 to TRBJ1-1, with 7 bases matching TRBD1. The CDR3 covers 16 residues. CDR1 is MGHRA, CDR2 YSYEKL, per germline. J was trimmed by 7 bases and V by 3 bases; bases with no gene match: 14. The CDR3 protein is CASSQGNRGLRLEAFF. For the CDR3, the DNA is TGCGCCAGCAGCCAGGGAAACAGGGGCTTACGACTTGAAGCTTTCTTT.

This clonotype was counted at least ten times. The CDR3 DNA reads as TGTGCCAGTAGTGAAGGTTTAGGAGCCCAAGAGACCCAGTACTTC. Translated, it gives CASSEGLGAQETQYF. The rearrangement links TRBV19 to TRBJ2-5, with D uncertain. V lost 5 bases to trimming and J lost 1 base, with 14 bases between them. Germline V gene lookup returns CDR1 LNHDA and CDR2 SQIVND (reference sequence). The CDR3 has 15 amino acids.

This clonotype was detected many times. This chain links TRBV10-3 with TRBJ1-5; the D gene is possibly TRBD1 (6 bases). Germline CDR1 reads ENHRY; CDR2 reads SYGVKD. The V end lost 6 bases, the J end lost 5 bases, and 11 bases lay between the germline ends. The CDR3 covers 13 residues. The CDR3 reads CAISPGGDQPQHF. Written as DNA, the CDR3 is TGTGCCATCAGCCCTGGGGGCGATCAGCCCCAGCATTTT.

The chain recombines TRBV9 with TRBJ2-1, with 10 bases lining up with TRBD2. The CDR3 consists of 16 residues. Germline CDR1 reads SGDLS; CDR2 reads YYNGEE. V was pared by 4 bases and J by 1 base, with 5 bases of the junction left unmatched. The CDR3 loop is CASSYTSGVSYNEQFF. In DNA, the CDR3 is TGTGCCAGCAGCTATACTAGCGGGGTATCCTACAATGAGCAGTTCTTC.

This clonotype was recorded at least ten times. CDR3 sequence (DNA): TGTGCCAGCGACCTGGCAGGGATAAACACTGAAGCTTTCTTT. Residues: CASDLAGINTEAFF. The chain links TRBV2 to TRBJ1-1; the D gene is possibly TRBD1 (5 bases). The V end lost 8 bases, the J end lost 2 bases, and 15 bases lay between the germline ends. The V gene's germline CDR1 is SNHLY and CDR2 FYNNEI. The CDR3 is 14 residues long.

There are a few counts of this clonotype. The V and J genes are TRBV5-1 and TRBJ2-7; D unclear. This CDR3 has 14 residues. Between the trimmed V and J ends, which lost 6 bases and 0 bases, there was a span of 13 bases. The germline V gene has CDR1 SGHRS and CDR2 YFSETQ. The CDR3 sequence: CASTFDGLSYEQYF. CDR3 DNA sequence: TGCGCCAGCACCTTTGACGGTCTCTCCTACGAGCAGTACTTC.

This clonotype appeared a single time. CDR3: CASSLRGAGGVTEAFF. CDR3 nucleotides: TGTGCCAGCAGCTTACGAGGAGCTGGGGGAGTCACTGAAGCTTTCTTT. This chain uses TRBV7-3 with TRBJ1-1, with a weak D call TRBD1 (5 bases). This CDR3 comprises 16 residues. V was pared by 2 bases and J by 4 bases, with 17 bases between. The germline V gene encodes CDR1 SGHTA and CDR2 FQGTGA.

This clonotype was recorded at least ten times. This CDR3 reads CASIAESNQPQHF. The CDR3 DNA reads TGTGCCAGCATAGCCGAGTCCAATCAGCCCCAGCATTTT. V and J are TRBV2 and TRBJ1-5; no definite D call. The CDR3 sequence is 13 residues long. Germline CDR1 SNHLY, CDR2 FYNNEI. The V gene lost 7 bases and the J gene lost 3 bases, with 10 bases spanning the gap.

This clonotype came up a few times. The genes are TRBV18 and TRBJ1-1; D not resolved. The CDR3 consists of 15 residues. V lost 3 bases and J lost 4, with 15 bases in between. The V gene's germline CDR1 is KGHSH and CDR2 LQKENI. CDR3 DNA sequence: TGTGCCAGCTCACCCCCCTGGGAGGTGAGCACTGAAGCTTTCTTT. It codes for CASSPPWEVSTEAFF. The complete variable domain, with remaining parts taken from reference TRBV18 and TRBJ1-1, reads NAGVMQNPRHLVRRRGQEARLRCSPMKGHSHVYWYRQLPEEGLKFMVYLQKENIIDESGMPKERFSAEFPKEGPSILRIQQVVRGDSAAYFCASSPPWEVSTEAFFGQGTRLTVV.

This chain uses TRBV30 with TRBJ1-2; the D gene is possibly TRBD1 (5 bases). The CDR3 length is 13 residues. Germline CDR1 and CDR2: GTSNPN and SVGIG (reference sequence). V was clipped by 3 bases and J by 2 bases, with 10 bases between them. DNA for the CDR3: TGTGCCTGGAGCAGGGAGAACAACTATGGCTACACCTTC. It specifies CAWSRENNYGYTF.

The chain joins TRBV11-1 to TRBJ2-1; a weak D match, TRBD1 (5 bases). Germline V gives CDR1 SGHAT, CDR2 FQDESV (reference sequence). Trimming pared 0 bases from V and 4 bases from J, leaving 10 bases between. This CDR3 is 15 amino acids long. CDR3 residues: CASSLARQLYNEQFF. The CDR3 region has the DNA TGTGCCAGCAGCTTAGCCCGACAGTTGTACAATGAGCAGTTCTTC.

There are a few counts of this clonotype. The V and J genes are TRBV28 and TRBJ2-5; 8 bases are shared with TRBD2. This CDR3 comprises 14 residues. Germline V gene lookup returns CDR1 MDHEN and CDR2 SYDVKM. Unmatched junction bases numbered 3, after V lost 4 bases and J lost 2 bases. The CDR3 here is CASSYTSGQETQYF. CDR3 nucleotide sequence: TGTGCCAGCAGTTATACTAGCGGACAAGAGACCCAGTACTTC. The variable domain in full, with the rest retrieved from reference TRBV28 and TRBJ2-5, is DVKVTQSSRYLVKRTGEKVFLECVQDMDHENMFWYRQDPGLGLRLIYFSYDVKMKEKGDIPEGYSVSREKKERFSLILESASTNQTSMYLCASSYTSGQETQYFGPGTRLLVL.

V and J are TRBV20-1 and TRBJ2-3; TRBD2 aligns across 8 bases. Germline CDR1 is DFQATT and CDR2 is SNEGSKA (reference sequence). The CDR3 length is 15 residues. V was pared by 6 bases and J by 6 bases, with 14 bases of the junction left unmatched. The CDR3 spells CSAPLAGGSADTQYF. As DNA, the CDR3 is TGCAGTGCCCCCTTGGCGGGGGGCAGCGCGGATACGCAGTATTTT.

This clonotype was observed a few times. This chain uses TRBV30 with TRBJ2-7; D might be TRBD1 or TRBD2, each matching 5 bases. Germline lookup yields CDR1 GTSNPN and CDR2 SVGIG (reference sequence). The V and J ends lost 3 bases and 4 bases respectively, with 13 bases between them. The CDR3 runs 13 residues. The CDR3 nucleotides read TGTGCCTGGAGCATTCTGGGACCTTACGAGCAGTACTTC. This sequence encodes CAWSILGPYEQYF.

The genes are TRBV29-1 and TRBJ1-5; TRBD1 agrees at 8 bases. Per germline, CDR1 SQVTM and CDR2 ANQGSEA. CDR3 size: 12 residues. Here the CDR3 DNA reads TGCAGTACAGGGGGTCAGGATCAGCCCCAGCATTTT. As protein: CSTGGQDQPQHF.